This TCR beta chain was obtained from a study of T-cell reconstitution after alpha-beta-depleted transplantation in children. This clonotype was seen only a few times. Preparation of the TCRbeta library was carried out with unique molecular identifiers. TCRdb re-analysed the PCR reads in MiXCR, keeping a single row per CDR3 protein. The sample carries 400,000 to 500,000 distinct CDR3 sequences, 11% recorded once. V lost 0 bases to trimming and J lost 8 bases; unmatched junction nucleotides: 4. Germline V CDR1 and CDR2: SGHRS, YFSETQ. This CDR3 spans 14 amino acids. This chain joins TRBV5-1 and TRBJ2-1, with 8 bases aligning to TRBD2. The starting material was PBMCs from the stem cell graft donor, obtained from the stem cell graft. This TCR was sampled from a human donor who donated a stem cell graft to a child with acute myeloid leukemia. This chain's CDR3 is CASSLDRRGDEQFF. CDR3 nucleotide sequence: TGCGCCAGCAGCTTGGATCGGCGGGGGGATGAGCAGTTCTTC.